Given below is one TCR beta chain in context. This clonotype was seen a handful of times. Which antigen it targets is not known. Per-nucleotide qualities are absent, and no much larger clonotype sits a single base away. This entry is derived from a study of T cells after yellow fever vaccination (dated by TCRdb to 2018 to 2020). General notes on the study: The SMART-Seq v4 Ultra Low Input RNA kit was used to prepare libraries from fractions with low cell numbers. To follow T-cell clones before and after both primary and booster YFV17D yellow fever vaccination, bulk TCR alpha and beta repertoires underwent longitudinal sequencing. The cohort comprised two healthy male donors, one aged 18 to 30 and one aged 30 to 40 years. Blood samples were taken at several timepoints before and after primary and secondary immunization, and bulk PBMC replicates and cell subsets were isolated.

This specimen's treatment or condition label, per the study, means: live attenuated yellow fever vaccine strain. Two biological replicates of bulk PBMCs were collected at each blood-draw timepoint. A standard Ficoll-Paque protocol was used to isolate PBMCs from peripheral blood. RNA was extracted with TriZol from bulk PBMCs, CD4 and CD8 fractions, and dextramer-positive and dextramer-negative fractions. TCRdb names Illumina NovaSeq 6000 as the instrument used. TCR cDNA was synthesized by 5'RACE template switching, which introduced a universal primer site and unique molecular identifiers. cDNA synthesis was primed from both the TCR alpha and TCR beta constant segments. Two PCR steps were used to amplify libraries, with sample barcodes and sequencing adapters being added in the second step. Sequencing of the libraries was done on either Illumina HiSeq 2500 (2x100 bp) or NovaSeq (2x150 bp). On the authors' methods: MIGEC was used to demultiplex reads and collapse the reads into UMI consensus sequences, and MiXCR was used for V(D)J alignment. Using edgeR on replicate PBMC samples, clonotypes were called vaccine-responding if FDR was below 0.01 and the log2 fold change was above 5 up to day 15. Each bulk clonotype received a CD4 or CD8 identity based on whether the sequenced CD4 or CD8 repertoire contained that clonotype at higher abundance. Using fastp trimming at Q25 and MiXCR clonotype assembly, TCRdb reanalyzed the public sequencing data and kept in-frame beta chains. Every entry covers one CDR3 protein and lists the most common genes and DNA from its rows. In this record, the V and J calls reflect TCRdb's handling and not the investigators' own analysis. The sample table shows a few hundred thousand distinct CDR3 sequences, and 3.5% to 4.5% are seen once. The ten biggest clones cover 20% to 25% of the sample.

From cysteine to phenylalanine, the CDR3 is 15 amino acids long. Only the CDR3 part of the read is kept: 45 bases, read in frame from the first base. From a lookup of the germline V gene (reference sequence), CDR1 and CDR2 are SGHNT and YYREEE. V loses 3 bases at its end and J loses 5 bases; junction bases beyond the gene matches: 2. Points the paper makes about the study in general: Because abundant contaminating clonotypes from the bulk population could be contained in FACS-sorted repertoires, computational filtering was required. Only two donors were included in the study, so the extent to which the findings can be generalized is limited. The secondary T-cell response was weaker than the primary response but faster, peaking on day 5 instead of day 15. Most clones expanded after primary vaccination were re-detected after the booster (about 96% of CD4 and approximately 89% of CD8), suggesting broad memory maintenance. A small share of clonotypes occurred in both CD4 and CD8 compartments, likely arising from convergent recombination.

Material: PBMCs, obtained 5 days after the yellow fever booster vaccination. The origin of this receptor is a young man who received the YFV17D yellow fever vaccine. The chain joins TRBV5-4 to TRBJ2-1, and 13 junctional nucleotides match TRBD2. The CDR3 protein sequence reads: CASSSGTSGDNEQFF. The sequence in DNA is TGTGCCAGCAGCTCAGGGACTAGCGGGGACAATGAGCAGTTCTTC.